This entry describes one T cell receptor beta chain. This entry comes from a study of blood T cell repertoires in COVID-19. Turning to the study itself: COVID-19 samples collected from the United States, Italy and Spain covered acute and convalescent phases. PBMCs, B-cell-depleted T cells, or T cells provided the cDNA or gDNA that made up the material.

V was trimmed by 0 bases and J by 0 bases, leaving 28 bases between them. CDR3 length: 21 amino acids. The authors' processing: It was from reference gene primer amplification that nucleated cell counts were estimated. Clones were read by immunoSEQ multiplex PCR, and TCRdb kept only the in-frame ones, dropping some. The V and J calls and the clone size are those of that table, but D and trimming were determined from the DNA. This sample has under 120,000 clones; 85% to 90% occur once, and the top ten carry about 30%. The chain employs TRBV5-3 and TRBJ2-7; maybe TRBD1 (6 bases). TRBV5-3 is filed as an ORF, its function uncertain. The sequence came from a woman older than 75 with acute or convalescent COVID-19. Specimen: peripheral blood. The CDR3 loop is CARSLGGGTTQTAQSSYEQYF. In DNA, the CDR3 is TGTGCCAGAAGCTTGGGGGGTGGGACAACACAAACTGCCCAGAGCTCCTACGAGCAGTACTTC.